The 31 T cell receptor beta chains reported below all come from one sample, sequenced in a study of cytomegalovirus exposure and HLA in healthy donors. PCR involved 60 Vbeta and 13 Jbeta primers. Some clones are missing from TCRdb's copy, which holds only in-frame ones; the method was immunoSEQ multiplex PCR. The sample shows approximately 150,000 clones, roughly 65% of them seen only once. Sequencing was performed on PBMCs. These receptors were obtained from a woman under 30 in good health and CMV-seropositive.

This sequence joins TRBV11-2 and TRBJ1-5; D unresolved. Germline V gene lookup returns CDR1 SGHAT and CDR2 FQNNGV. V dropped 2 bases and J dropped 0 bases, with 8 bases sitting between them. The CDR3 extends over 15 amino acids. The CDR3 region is CASSLSPYSNQPQHF. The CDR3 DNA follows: TGTGCCAGCAGCTTATCCCCGTATAGCAATCAGCCCCAGCATTTT.

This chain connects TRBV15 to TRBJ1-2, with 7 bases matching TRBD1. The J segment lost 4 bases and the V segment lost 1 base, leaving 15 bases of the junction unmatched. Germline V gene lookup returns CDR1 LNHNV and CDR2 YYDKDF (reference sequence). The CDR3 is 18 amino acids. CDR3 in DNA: TGTGCCACCAGCAGAGTTAGCCCGGGACAGATATTTTCCTATGGCTACACCTTC. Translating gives CATSRVSPGQIFSYGYTF.

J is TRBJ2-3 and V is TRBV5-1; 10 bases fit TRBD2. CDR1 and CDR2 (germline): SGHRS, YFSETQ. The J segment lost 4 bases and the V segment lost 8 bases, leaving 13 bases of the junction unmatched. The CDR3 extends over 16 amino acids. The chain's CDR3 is CASKSGTSAISDTQYF. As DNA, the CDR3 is TGCGCCAGTAAATCCGGGACTAGCGCCATTTCAGATACGCAGTATTTT.

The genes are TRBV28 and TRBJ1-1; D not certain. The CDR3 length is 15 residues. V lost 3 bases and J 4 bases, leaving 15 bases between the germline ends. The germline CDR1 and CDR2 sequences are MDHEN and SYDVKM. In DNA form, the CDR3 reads TGTGCCAGCAGTTTCCCTAATATGGGGAGCACTGAAGCTTTCTTT. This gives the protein CASSFPNMGSTEAFF. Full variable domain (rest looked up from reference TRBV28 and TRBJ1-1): DVKVTQSSRYLVKRTGEKVFLECVQDMDHENMFWYRQDPGLGLRLIYFSYDVKMKEKGDIPEGYSVSREKKERFSLILESASTNQTSMYLCASSFPNMGSTEAFFGQGTRLTVV.

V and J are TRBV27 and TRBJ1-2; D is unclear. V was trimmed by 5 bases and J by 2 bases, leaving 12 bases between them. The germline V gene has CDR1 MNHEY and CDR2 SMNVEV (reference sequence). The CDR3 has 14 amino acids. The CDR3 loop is CASSAGGRNYGYTF. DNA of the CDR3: TGTGCCAGCAGTGCAGGAGGCCGGAACTATGGCTACACCTTC.

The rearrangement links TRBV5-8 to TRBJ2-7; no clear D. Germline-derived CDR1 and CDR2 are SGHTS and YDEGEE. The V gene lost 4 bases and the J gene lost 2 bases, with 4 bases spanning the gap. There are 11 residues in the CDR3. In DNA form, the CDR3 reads TGTGCCAGCAGCCCCACCTACGAGCAGTACTTC. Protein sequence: CASSPTYEQYF. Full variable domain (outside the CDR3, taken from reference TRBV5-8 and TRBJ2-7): EAGVTQSPTHLIKTRGQQATLRCSPISGHTSVYWYQQALGLGLQFLLWYDEGEERNRGNFPPRFSGRQFPNYSSELNVNALELEDSALYLCASSPTYEQYFGPGTRLTVT.

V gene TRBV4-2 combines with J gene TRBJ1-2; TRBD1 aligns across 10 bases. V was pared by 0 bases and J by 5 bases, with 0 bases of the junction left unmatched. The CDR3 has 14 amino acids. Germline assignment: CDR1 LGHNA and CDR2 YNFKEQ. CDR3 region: CASSQEGQGYGYTF. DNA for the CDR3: TGTGCCAGCAGCCAAGAGGGACAGGGGTATGGCTACACCTTC.

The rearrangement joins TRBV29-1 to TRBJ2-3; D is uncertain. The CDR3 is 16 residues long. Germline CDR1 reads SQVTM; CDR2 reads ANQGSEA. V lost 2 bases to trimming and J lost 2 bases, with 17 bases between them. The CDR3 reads CSVELFGSRPTDTQYF. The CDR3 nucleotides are TGCAGCGTTGAACTCTTTGGTAGTCGCCCCACAGATACGCAGTATTTT.

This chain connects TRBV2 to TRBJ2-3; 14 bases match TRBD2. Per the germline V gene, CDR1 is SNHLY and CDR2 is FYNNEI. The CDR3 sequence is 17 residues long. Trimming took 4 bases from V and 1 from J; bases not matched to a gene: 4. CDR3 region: CASSAGTSGRGTDTQYF. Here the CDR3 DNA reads TGTGCCAGCAGTGCCGGGACTAGCGGGAGAGGCACAGATACGCAGTATTTT.

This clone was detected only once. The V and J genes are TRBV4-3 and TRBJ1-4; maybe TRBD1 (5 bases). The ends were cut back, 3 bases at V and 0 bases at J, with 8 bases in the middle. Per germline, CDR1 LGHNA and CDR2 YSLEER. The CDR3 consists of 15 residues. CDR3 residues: CASSHRTTTNEKLFF. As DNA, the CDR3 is TGCGCCAGCAGCCACAGGACAACAACTAATGAAAAACTGTTTTTT.

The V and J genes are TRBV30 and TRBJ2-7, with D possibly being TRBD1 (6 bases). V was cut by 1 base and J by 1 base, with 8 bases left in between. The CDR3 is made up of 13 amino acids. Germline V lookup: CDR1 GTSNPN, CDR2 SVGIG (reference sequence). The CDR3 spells CAWSGDTSYEQYF. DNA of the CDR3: TGTGCCTGGAGTGGGGACACGTCCTACGAGCAGTACTTC.

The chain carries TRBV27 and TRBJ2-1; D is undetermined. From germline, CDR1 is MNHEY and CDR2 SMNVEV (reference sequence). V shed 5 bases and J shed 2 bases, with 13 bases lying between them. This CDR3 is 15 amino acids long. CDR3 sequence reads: CASSTLGGAYNEQFF. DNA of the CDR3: TGTGCCAGCAGTACACTCGGCGGTGCCTACAATGAGCAGTTCTTC.

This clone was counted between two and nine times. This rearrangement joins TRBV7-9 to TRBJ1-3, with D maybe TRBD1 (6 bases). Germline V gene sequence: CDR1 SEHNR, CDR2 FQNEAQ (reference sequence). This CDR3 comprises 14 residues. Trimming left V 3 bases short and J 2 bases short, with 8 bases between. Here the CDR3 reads CASSFEGAGNTIYF. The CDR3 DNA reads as TGTGCCAGCAGCTTCGAGGGGGCTGGAAACACCATATATTTT.

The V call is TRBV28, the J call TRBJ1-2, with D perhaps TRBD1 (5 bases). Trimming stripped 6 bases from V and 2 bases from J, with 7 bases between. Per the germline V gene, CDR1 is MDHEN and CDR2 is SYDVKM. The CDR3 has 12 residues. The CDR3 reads CASRRGNYGYTF. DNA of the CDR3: TGTGCCAGCAGGCGGGGGAACTATGGCTACACCTTC.

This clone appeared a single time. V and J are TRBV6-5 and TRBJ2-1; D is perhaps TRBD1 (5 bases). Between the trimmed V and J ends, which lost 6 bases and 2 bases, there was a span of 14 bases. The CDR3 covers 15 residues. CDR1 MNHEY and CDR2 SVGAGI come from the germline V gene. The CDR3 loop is CASSNQGVPYNEQFF. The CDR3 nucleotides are TGTGCCAGCAGCAATCAGGGTGTCCCCTACAATGAGCAGTTCTTC.

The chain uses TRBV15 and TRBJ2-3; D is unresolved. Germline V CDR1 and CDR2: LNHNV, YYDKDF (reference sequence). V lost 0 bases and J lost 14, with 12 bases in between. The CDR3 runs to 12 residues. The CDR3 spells CATSRDPGYLYF. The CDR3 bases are TGTGCCACCAGCAGAGATCCGGGTTATCTGTATTTT.

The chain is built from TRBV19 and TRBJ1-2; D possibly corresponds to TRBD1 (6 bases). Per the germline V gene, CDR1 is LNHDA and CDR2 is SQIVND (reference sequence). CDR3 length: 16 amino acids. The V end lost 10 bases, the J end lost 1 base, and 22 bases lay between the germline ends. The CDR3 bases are TGTGCCACAGGGGCAGGGCGCCCAGGTTATAACTATGGCTACACCTTC. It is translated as CATGAGRPGYNYGYTF.

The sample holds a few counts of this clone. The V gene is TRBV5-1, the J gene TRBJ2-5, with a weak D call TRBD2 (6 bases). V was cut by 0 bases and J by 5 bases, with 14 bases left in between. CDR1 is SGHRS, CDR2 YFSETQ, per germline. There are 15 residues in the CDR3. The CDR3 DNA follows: TGCGCCAGCAGCTTGGCCCGGGGGTCAGGGGAGACCCAGTACTTC. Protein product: CASSLARGSGETQYF. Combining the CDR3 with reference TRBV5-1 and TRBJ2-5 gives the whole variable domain KAGVTQTPRYLIKTRGQQVTLSCSPISGHRSVSWYQQTPGQGLQFLFEYFSETQRNKGNFPGRFSGRQFSNSRSEMNVSTLELGDSALYLCASSLARGSGETQYFGPGTRLLVL.

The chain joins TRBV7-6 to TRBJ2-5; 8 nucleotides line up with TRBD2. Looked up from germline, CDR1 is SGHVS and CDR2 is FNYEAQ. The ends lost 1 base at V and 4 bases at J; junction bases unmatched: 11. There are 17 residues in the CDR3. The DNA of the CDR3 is TGTGCCAGCAGCTTAGTGTTAAGCGGGAGCGTCGGAGAGACCCAGTACTTC. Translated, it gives CASSLVLSGSVGETQYF.

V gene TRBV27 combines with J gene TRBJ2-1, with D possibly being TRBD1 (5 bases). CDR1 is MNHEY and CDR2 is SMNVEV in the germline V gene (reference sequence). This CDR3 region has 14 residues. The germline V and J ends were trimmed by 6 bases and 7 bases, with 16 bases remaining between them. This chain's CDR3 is CASSLQPPGNEQFF. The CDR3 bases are TGTGCCAGCAGCCTACAGCCCCCAGGGAATGAGCAGTTCTTC.

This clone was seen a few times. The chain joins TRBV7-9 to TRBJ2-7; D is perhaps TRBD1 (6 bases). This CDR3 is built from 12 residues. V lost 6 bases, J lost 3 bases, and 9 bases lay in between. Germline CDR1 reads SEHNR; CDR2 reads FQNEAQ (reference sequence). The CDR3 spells CASSPRGYEQYF. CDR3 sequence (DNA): TGTGCCAGCAGTCCCAGGGGCTACGAGCAGTACTTC.

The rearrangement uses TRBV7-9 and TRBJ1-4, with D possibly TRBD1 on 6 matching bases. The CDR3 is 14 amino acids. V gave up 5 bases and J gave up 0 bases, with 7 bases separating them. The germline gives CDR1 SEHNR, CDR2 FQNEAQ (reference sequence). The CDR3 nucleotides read TGTGCCAGCAGCCGACAGGCAACTAATGAAAAACTGTTTTTT. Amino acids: CASSRQATNEKLFF.

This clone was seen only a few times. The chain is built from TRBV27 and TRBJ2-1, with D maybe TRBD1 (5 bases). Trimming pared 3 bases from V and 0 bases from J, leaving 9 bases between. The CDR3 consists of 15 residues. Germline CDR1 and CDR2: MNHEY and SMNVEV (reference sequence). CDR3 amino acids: CASSLGRSSYNEQFF. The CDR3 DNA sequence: TGTGCCAGCAGTTTGGGGCGGAGCTCCTACAATGAGCAGTTCTTC.

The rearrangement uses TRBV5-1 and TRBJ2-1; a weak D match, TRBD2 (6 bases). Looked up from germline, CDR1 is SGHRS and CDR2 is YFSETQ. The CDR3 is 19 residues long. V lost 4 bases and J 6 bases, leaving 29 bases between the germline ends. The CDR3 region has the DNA TGCGCCAGCAGCGTCGGAAACTCCCAGTGGGGCGGGACCCTCAATGAGCAGTTCTTC. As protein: CASSVGNSQWGGTLNEQFF.

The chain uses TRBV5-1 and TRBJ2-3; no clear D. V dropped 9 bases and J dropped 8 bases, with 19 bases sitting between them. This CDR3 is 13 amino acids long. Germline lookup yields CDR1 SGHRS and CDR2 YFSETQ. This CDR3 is CATSPREAGTQYF. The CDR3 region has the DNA TGCGCCACCAGTCCGAGAGAGGCTGGTACGCAGTATTTT.

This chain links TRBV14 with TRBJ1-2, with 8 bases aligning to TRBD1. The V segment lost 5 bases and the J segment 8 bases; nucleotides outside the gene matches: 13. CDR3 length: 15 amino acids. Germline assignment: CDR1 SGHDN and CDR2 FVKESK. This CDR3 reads CASSVRDRRSGGYTF. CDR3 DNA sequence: TGTGCCAGCAGCGTCCGGGACAGGCGTTCGGGGGGCTACACCTTC.

The CDR3: CASSLETSGRRVNGYEQYF. Here the CDR3 DNA reads TGTGCCAGCAGCTTAGAGACTAGCGGGAGAAGGGTTAATGGTTACGAGCAGTACTTC. The chain employs TRBV11-3 and TRBJ2-7, with 12 positions matching TRBD2. Germline V lookup: CDR1 SGHNT, CDR2 YENEEA. This CDR3 has 19 amino acids. V lost 0 bases and J lost 4; bases outside the gene matches: 13.

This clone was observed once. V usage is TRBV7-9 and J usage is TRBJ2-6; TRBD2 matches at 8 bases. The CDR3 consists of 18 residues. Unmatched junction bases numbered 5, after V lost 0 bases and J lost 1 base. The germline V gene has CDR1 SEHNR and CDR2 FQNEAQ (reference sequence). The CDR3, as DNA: TGTGCCAGCAGCTTAGCTTCGGGGGGGTATTCTGGGGCCAACGTCCTGACTTTC. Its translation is CASSLASGGYSGANVLTF.

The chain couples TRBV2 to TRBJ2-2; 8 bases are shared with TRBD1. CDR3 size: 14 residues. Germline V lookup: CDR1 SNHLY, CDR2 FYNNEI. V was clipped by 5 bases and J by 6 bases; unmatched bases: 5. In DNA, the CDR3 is TGTGCCAGCAGTCGGACAGGGACCGCCGGGGAGCTGTTTTTT. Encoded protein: CASSRTGTAGELFF.

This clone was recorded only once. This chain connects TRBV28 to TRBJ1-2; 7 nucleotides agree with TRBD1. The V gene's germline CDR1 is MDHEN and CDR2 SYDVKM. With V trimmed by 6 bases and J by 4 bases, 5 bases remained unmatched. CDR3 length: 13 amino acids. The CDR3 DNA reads TGTGCCAGCAGCCTAGGGGGCGCCTATGGCTACACCTTC. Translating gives CASSLGGAYGYTF.

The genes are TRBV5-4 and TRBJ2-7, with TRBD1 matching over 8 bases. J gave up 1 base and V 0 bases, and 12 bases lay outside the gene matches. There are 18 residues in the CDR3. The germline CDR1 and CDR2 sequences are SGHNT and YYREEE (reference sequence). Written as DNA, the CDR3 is TGTGCCAGCAGCTTGGGAGCCAGCCCGGGACAGGAATCCTACGAGCAGTACTTC. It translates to CASSLGASPGQESYEQYF.